The sequence of this T cell receptor beta chain was determined in a study of regulatory T cells in long-lasting Graves disease. Only a few counts were recorded for this clonotype. Its specificity is unknown. CDR3 size: 14 residues. V shed 6 bases and J 7 bases; nucleotides not matched to a gene: 8. Per germline, CDR1 MNHNS and CDR2 SASEGT. Relying on iRepertoire HTBI primers and Arm-PCR of CDR3 regions, the team built TCR beta libraries. TCRdb re-called the multiplex PCR reads with MiXCR, one entry per CDR3 protein. The table records over 350,000 distinct CDR3 sequences, 15% of them present only once. Noted time point: newly diagnosed GD, antithyroid drugs for less than 3 months. Scientists built the TCR library using RNA that was extracted from PBMCs. It was American Thyroid Association guidelines that determined Graves' disease diagnosis. A blood draw put around 9 milliliters of peripheral blood into EDTA tubes.

Whole-study results and caveats: Those with persistent Graves' had less TCR diversity than newly diagnosed patients.

The sample was also reused in another study, on T cells in Graves' hyperthyroidism and ophthalmopathy. Per that study: Carried out on the TCR CDR3, a first-round RT-PCR used the HTBI primer set.

This clonotype was obtained from a woman aged 35 to 49 with Graves disease. The V and J genes are TRBV6-1 and TRBJ2-7, with 11 bases identical to TRBD1. The source material was peripheral blood mononuclear cells (PBMCs), sampled at new diagnosis, from a patient treated with antithyroid drugs. This chain's CDR3 is CASSGQGARGEQYF. CDR3 bases: TGTGCCAGCAGCGGACAGGGGGCCCGGGGGGAGCAGTACTTC.